The 17 T cell receptor beta chains reported below all come from one sample, sequenced in a study of T-cell memory formation after mild COVID-19. TCRdb fed the 5' RACE reads into MiXCR, producing one record per CDR3 protein. The sample carries 98,000 or so distinct CDR3 sequences, 15% to 20% recorded once. Sequencing was carried out using PBMCs or a T cell subset sorted from them (not recorded which). These receptors all stem from a man between 18 and 35 years old who had mild COVID-19 (a few samples of this study predate the infection). Cell type and time point are not known.

The chain links TRBV3-1 to TRBJ1-2, with D tentatively TRBD1 (5 bases). The CDR3 has 12 amino acids. V was shortened by 4 bases and J by 7 bases, with 10 bases between the two germline ends. In germline, CDR1 is LGHDT, CDR2 YNNKEL (reference sequence). The CDR3 is CASSRGGAGYTF. CDR3 in DNA: TGTGCCAGCAGCCGGGGAGGGGCTGGCTACACCTTC. Based on the CDR3 plus reference TRBV3-1 and TRBJ1-2, the full variable domain is DTAVSQTPKYLVTQMGNDKSIKCEQNLGHDTMYWYKQDSKKFLKIMFSYNNKELIINETVPNRFSPKSPDKAHLNLHINSLELGDSAVYFCASSRGGAGYTFGSGTRLTVV.

This clonotype was observed once. This rearrangement joins TRBV7-3 to TRBJ2-3; possibly TRBD2 for D (6 bases). V was trimmed by 8 bases and J by 2 bases, leaving 14 bases between them. CDR3 length: 14 amino acids. Germline CDR1 SGHTA, CDR2 FQGTGA. This CDR3 reads CASARVGLTDTQYF. CDR3 coding DNA: TGTGCCAGCGCGAGGGTGGGACTCACAGATACGCAGTATTTT.

This clonotype came up a few times. V usage is TRBV6-5 and J usage is TRBJ2-1; D ambiguous. Between the trimmed V and J ends, which lost 7 bases and 0 bases, there was a span of 7 bases. This CDR3 is 13 amino acids long. CDR1 and CDR2 from the germline V gene are MNHEY and SVGAGI. CDR3: CASTTGSYNEQFF. CDR3 in DNA: TGTGCCAGCACCACTGGCTCCTACAATGAGCAGTTCTTC.

The chain employs TRBV9 and TRBJ1-1; tentative D call: TRBD1 (6 bases). The CDR3 loop spans 15 amino acids. CDR1 and CDR2 from the germline V gene are SGDLS and YYNGEE. Trimming removed 4 bases from V and 4 bases from J, with 17 bases in between. CDR3 sequence: CASSPQGVRGTEAFF. CDR3 DNA: TGTGCCAGCAGCCCCCAAGGGGTCAGGGGCACTGAAGCTTTCTTT.

This clonotype was counted only a few times. The J gene is TRBJ1-6, the V gene TRBV7-6; D gene uncertain. The germline CDR1 and CDR2 sequences are SGHVS and FNYEAQ. V was pared by 1 base and J by 2 bases, with 6 bases between. CDR3 size: 15 residues. The CDR3 bases are TGTGCCAGCAGCTTAGACAGCACCTATAATTCACCCCTCCACTTT. It is translated as CASSLDSTYNSPLHF.

Ten or more counts support this clonotype. The chain links TRBV20-1 to TRBJ2-2; 7 nucleotides match TRBD2. Looked up from germline, CDR1 is DFQATT and CDR2 is SNEGSKA (reference sequence). Losses at the gene ends were 1 base for V and 4 bases for J; bases not matched to a gene: 3. This CDR3 comprises 14 residues. For the CDR3, the DNA is TGCAGTGCTAGAGCGGGGGGATTCACCGGGGAGCTGTTTTTT. Encoded protein: CSARAGGFTGELFF.

The CDR3 sequence: CASSQDLTSGGLRDTQYF. The CDR3 bases are TGTGCCAGCAGCCAAGATTTGACTAGCGGGGGCCTGAGAGATACGCAGTATTTT. The chain links TRBV4-2 to TRBJ2-3; TRBD2 agrees at 12 bases. Germline CDR1 reads LGHNA; CDR2 reads YNFKEQ. V gave up 0 bases and J gave up 5 bases; unmatched junction bases: 9. This CDR3 region has 18 residues.

The table lists this clonotype with a few counts. This chain's CDR3 is CASSLGATGPNGYTF. The CDR3 DNA is TGTGCCAGCAGCTTAGGGGCGACAGGGCCAAATGGCTACACCTTC. The rearrangement links TRBV7-2 to TRBJ1-2; 7 bases are shared with TRBD1. From germline, CDR1 is SGHTA and CDR2 FQGNSA. V lost 1 base, J lost 6 bases, and 8 bases stayed unmatched. The CDR3 sequence is 15 residues long.

This clonotype was counted only a few times. This chain links TRBV20-1 with TRBJ1-3; perhaps TRBD1 as D (6 bases). This CDR3 comprises 14 residues. With 5 bases removed from V and 5 bases from J, the gap between germline ends came to 16 bases. Germline-derived CDR1 and CDR2 are DFQATT and SNEGSKA (reference sequence). CDR3 nucleotides: TGCAGTGCTTTCATGCCGAGGGGGAGAAACACCATATATTTT. Translating gives CSAFMPRGRNTIYF.

There are a few counts of this clonotype. The rearrangement joins TRBV6-5 to TRBJ1-2; D perhaps matches TRBD1 (6 bases). The CDR3 spans 17 residues. CDR1 and CDR2 (germline): MNHEY, SVGAGI. The ends were cut back, 0 bases at V and 8 bases at J, with 22 bases in the middle. CDR3 in DNA: TGTGCCAGCAGTTACTCGGTTCCGGACAGCTCCCCGGGGGGCTACACCTTC. Protein product: CASSYSVPDSSPGGYTF.

J is TRBJ2-7 and V is TRBV5-1; TRBD1 agrees at 9 bases. Germline V gene sequence: CDR1 SGHRS, CDR2 YFSETQ. The CDR3 consists of 13 residues. J gave up 3 bases and V 4 bases, and 2 bases lay outside the gene matches. The CDR3 here is CASSRQGDYEQYF. CDR3 nucleotide sequence: TGCGCCAGCAGCCGACAGGGGGACTACGAGCAGTACTTC.

V usage is TRBV5-4 and J usage is TRBJ1-1; D ambiguous. The CDR3 has 15 residues. From germline, CDR1 is SGHNT and CDR2 YYREEE (reference sequence). Deletions cut 0 bases from V and 0 bases from J, with 9 bases between. The CDR3: CASSLDWGVNTEAFF. The CDR3 DNA is TGTGCCAGCAGCTTGGACTGGGGAGTGAACACTGAAGCTTTCTTT.

This chain joins TRBV20-1 and TRBJ1-6; TRBD1 matches 7 bases. The CDR3 length is 14 residues. The germline CDR1 and CDR2 sequences are DFQATT and SNEGSKA (reference sequence). J gave up 9 bases and V 5 bases, and 10 bases lay outside the gene matches. CDR3 residues: CSAPMRQGSSPLHF. The CDR3 coding sequence is TGCAGTGCTCCGATGAGACAGGGTAGTTCACCCCTCCACTTT.

V is TRBV28 and J is TRBJ1-2; D ambiguous. Germline V gene sequence: CDR1 MDHEN, CDR2 SYDVKM. Trimming removed 8 bases at V and 6 bases at J, with 13 bases between. The CDR3 runs to 12 residues. The CDR3 nucleotides are TGTGCCAGCCTCCTACCCGGGGATGGCTACACCTTC. This sequence encodes CASLLPGDGYTF.

This clonotype was picked up a small number of times. The chain has TRBV7-2 and TRBJ1-2, with D possibly matching TRBD1 (6 bases). The CDR3 is 15 amino acids. Trimming shortened V by 5 bases and J by 1 base, and 14 bases separated the two germline ends. In germline, CDR1 is SGHTA, CDR2 FQGNSA. CDR3 protein: CASSPWGAGNYGYTF. The CDR3 DNA reads as TGTGCCAGCAGCCCCTGGGGGGCAGGTAACTATGGCTACACCTTC.

This clonotype was counted once. The V and J genes are TRBV18 and TRBJ2-1; no reliable D call. From germline, CDR1 is KGHSH and CDR2 LQKENI. The CDR3 has 14 residues. Trimming pared 2 bases from V and 0 bases from J, leaving 5 bases between. CDR3 amino acids: CASSPGSSYNEQFF. CDR3 DNA: TGTGCCAGCTCACCAGGCAGCTCCTACAATGAGCAGTTCTTC. Using reference TRBV18 and TRBJ2-1 for the parts outside the CDR3, the full variable domain is NAGVMQNPRHLVRRRGQEARLRCSPMKGHSHVYWYRQLPEEGLKFMVYLQKENIIDESGMPKERFSAEFPKEGPSILRIQQVVRGDSAAYFCASSPGSSYNEQFFGPGTRLTVL.

This rearrangement joins TRBV6-5 to TRBJ2-5; D is possibly TRBD1 (6 bases). V was cut by 8 bases and J by 5 bases, with 6 bases left in between. The CDR3 totals 10 residues. The V gene's germline CDR1 is MNHEY and CDR2 SVGAGI. The CDR3 spells CASGGETQYF. CDR3 DNA: TGTGCCAGCGGGGGCGAGACCCAGTACTTC.